This TCR beta chain was recovered during a study of response to subunit inactivated influenza vaccine. TCRdb reanalysed the RT-PCR reads using MiXCR and keeps one entry per CDR3 protein. The sample records hundreds of thousands of distinct CDR3 sequences, roughly 23% being singletons. This clonotype occurred a few times. The antigen is undetermined. Whole-study results and caveats: Authors suggested that a seasonal influenza vaccination recruits few new T cells each time.

Germline V gene lookup returns CDR1 SNHLY and CDR2 FYNNEI. The ends were cut back, 3 bases at V and 4 bases at J, with 13 bases in the middle. The CDR3 is made up of 15 amino acids. This chain links TRBV2 with TRBJ2-1; D is unresolved. The sample in question was CD4+ T cells sorted from PBMCs, obtained 4 to 6 days after vaccination. This receptor was obtained from a man aged 50 to 59 who received an inactivated influenza vaccine. The CDR3 loop is CASSDHQRRYNEQFF. In DNA, the CDR3 is TGTGCCAGCAGTGACCACCAGCGTAGGTACAATGAGCAGTTCTTC.